The text below deals with one T cell receptor (beta chain). The antigen is undetermined. This sample was taken from a study of cytomegalovirus exposure and HLA in healthy donors. Study-wide background: Earlier, 90 million to 140 million unique TCR beta sequences were recovered from roughly 170 million T cells by an analysis.

Study-wide results and limits: A later analysis linked a missense DCLRE1C variant to TCR beta V- and J-gene trimming.

A multiplex PCR was run with 60 Vbeta primers and 13 Jbeta primers. Using immunoSEQ multiplex PCR, the repertoire was profiled, and TCRdb retains in-frame clones only, with some absent. The sample shows 120,000 or so clones, roughly 80% of them seen only once. The V and J ends lost 4 bases and 4 bases, in that order; junction bases with no gene match: 9. This CDR3 comprises 15 residues. CDR1 SGHRS and CDR2 YFSETQ come from the germline V gene. What was sequenced was PBMCs. The genes are TRBV5-1 and TRBJ1-1; 8 bases map to TRBD1. The sequence came from a man under 40 in good health and CMV-seronegative. The CDR3 loop is CASSQLGQGVTEAFF. The CDR3 DNA reads as TGCGCCAGCAGCCAACTCGGACAGGGAGTCACTGAAGCTTTCTTT.